The text below deals with one T cell receptor (beta chain). This record belongs to a study of blood T cell repertoires in COVID-19. TCRdb's copy holds only in-frame clones and misses some; the assay was immunoSEQ multiplex PCR. Of roughly 400,000 clones detected, about nine tenths appear once; the ten largest clones hold approximately 0.65%. Individuals drawn from around 25 US areas were about 18 to 100 years old. Sequencing was done on a sample of PBMCs or T cells enriched from blood (not recorded which). This receptor was taken from a man aged 18 to 29 who had recovered from COVID-19.

CDR3 loop: CASSQDGSGFGTDTQYF. The CDR3 DNA is TGCGCCAGCAGCCAAGATGGTTCCGGGTTCGGCACAGATACGCAGTATTTT. This rearrangement joins TRBV4-1 to TRBJ2-3; D call uncertain. The V gene's germline CDR1 is MGHRA and CDR2 YSYEKL. The CDR3 runs 17 residues. V lost 0 bases, J lost 1 base, and 14 bases lay in between.